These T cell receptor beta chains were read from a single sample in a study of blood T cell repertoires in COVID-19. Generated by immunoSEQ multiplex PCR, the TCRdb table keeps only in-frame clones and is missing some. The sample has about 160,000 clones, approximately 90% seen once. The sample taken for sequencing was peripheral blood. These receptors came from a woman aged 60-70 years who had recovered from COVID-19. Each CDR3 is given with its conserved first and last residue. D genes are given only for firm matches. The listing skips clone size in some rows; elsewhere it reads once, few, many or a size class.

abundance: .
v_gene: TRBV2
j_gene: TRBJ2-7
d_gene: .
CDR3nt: TGTGCCAGCAGGGAAGGGGAGTCCCACGAGCAGTACTTC
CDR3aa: CASREGESHEQYF

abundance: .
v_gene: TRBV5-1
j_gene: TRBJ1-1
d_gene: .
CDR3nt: TGCGCCAGCAGCCGCCCAGACACTGAAGCTTTCTTT
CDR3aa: CASSRPDTEAFF

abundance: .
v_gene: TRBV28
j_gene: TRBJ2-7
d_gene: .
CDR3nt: TGTGCCAGCCAGCGGGGACAGGACTACGAGCAGTACTTC
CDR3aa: CASQRGQDYEQYF

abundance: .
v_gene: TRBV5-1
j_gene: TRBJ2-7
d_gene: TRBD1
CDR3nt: TGCGCCAGCAGCGCCCAGGGGACAGGCATTTCTGAGCAGTACTTC
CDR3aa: CASSAQGTGISEQYF

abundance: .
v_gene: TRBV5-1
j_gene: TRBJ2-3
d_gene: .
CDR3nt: TGCGCCAGCAGCTTGGACTTCCCAGATACGCAGTATTTT
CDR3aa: CASSLDFPDTQYF

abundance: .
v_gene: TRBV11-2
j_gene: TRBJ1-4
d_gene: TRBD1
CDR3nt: TGTGCCAGCAGCTTCGACAGGGGGGATGAAAAACTGTTTTTT
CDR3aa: CASSFDRGDEKLFF

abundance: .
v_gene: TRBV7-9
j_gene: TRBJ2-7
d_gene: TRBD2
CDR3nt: TGTGCCAGCAGCCCCGGGACTAGCCTCTACGAGCAGTACTTC
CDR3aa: CASSPGTSLYEQYF

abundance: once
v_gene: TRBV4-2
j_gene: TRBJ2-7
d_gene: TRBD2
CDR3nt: TGTGCCAGCAGCCCCTATAGCGGGGGAGGATACGAGCAGTACTTC
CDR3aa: CASSPYSGGGYEQYF

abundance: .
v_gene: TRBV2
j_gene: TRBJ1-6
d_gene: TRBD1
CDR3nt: TGTGCCAGCAGTGAAGCCGGGACAGGGGGCTCACCCCTCCACTTT
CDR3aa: CASSEAGTGGSPLHF

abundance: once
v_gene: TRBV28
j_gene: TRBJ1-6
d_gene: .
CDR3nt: TGTGCCAGCGGGGTCGGGGAATGGAATAATTCACCCCTCCACTTT
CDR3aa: CASGVGEWNNSPLHF

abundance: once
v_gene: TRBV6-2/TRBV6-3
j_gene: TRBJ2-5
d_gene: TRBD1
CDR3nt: TGTGCCAGCAGTAAAGGGACAGGGAGAATTAGAGAGACCCAGTACTTC
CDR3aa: CASSKGTGRIRETQYF

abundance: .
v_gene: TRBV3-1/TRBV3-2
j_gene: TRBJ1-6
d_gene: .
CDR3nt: TGTGCCAGCAGCCAAAATGGAGAGGAGAATTCACCCCTCCACTTT
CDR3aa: CASSQNGEENSPLHF

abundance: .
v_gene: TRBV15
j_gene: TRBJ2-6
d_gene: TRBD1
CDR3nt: TGTGCCACCAGCAGAGCCACAGGGGGCTCTGGGGCCAACGTCCTGACTTTC
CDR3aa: CATSRATGGSGANVLTF

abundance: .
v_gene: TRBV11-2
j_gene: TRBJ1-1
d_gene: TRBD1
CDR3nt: TGTGCCAGCAGCTACTTCAGGGGGCTCAACACTGAAGCTTTCTTT
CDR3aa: CASSYFRGLNTEAFF

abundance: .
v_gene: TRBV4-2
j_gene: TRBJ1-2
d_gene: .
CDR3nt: TGTGCCAGCAGCCAAGATTCGTCAGGGGCCATAAACGGCTACACCTTC
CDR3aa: CASSQDSSGAINGYTF

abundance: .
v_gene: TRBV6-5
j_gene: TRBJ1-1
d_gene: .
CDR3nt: TGTGCCAGCAGTTCACCAGGGACTGAAGCTTTCTTT
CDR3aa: CASSSPGTEAFF

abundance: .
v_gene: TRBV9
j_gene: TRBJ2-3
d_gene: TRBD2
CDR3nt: TGTGCCAGCAGCTTGGCCGGGACTAGCGGGGGGGCCAGAGATACGCAGTATTTT
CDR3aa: CASSLAGTSGGARDTQYF

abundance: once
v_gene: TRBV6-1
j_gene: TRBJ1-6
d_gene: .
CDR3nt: TGTGCCAGCAGTGAAGCGCTAAGCTCCTATAATTCACCCCTCCACTTT
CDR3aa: CASSEALSSYNSPLHF

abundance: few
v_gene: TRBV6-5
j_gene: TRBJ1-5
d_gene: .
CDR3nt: TGTGCCAGCAGTTTTGCAGGGGATAGCAATCAGCCCCAGCATTTT
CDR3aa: CASSFAGDSNQPQHF

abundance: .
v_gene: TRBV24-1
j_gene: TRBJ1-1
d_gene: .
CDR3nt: TGTGCCACCCACGGAAGGGGTACAGCTGAGAACACTGAAGCTTTCTTT
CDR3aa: CATHGRGTAENTEAFF

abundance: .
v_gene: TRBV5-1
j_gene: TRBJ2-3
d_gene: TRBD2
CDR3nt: TGCGCCAGCGGCGAGGGACTAGCCGCAGATACGCAGTATTTT
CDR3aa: CASGEGLAADTQYF

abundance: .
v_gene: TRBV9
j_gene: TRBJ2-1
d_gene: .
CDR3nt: TGTGCCAGCAGCGTAGACTTGAGCTCCTACAATGAGCAGTTCTTC
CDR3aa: CASSVDLSSYNEQFF

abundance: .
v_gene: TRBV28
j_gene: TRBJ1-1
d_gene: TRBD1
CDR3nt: TGTGCCAGCAACGGACAGGGGAACACTGAAGCTTTCTTT
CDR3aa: CASNGQGNTEAFF

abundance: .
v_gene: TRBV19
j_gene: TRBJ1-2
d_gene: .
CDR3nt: TGTGCCAGTAGGCTAAATGGCTACACCTTC
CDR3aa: CASRLNGYTF

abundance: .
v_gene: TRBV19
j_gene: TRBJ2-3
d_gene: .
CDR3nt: TGTGCCAGTAGTGGGATGTCAGGGTTGAATACGCAGTATTTT
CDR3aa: CASSGMSGLNTQYF

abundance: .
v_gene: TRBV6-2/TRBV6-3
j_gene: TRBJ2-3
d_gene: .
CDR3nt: TGTGCCAGCAGTTCAGGGGACAGCGGAGGGGCGGGCACAGATACGCAGTATTTT
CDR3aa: CASSSGDSGGAGTDTQYF

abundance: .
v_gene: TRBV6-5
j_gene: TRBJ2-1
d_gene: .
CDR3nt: TGTGCCAGCAGTTACTCCGCACCCTCCGGGAATGAGCAGTTCTTC
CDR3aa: CASSYSAPSGNEQFF

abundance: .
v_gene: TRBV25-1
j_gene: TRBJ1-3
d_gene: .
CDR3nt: TGTGCCAGCAGTGAATGGGGGCCCGCTGGAAACACCATATATTTT
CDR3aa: CASSEWGPAGNTIYF

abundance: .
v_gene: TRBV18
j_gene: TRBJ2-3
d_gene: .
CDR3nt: TGTGCCAGCTCAAGCGCGGGCACAGATACGCAGTATTTT
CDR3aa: CASSSAGTDTQYF

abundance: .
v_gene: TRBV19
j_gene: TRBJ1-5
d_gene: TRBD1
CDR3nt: TGTGCCAGTAGTATACACAGGGGTGGCAATCAGCCCCAGCATTTT
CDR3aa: CASSIHRGGNQPQHF

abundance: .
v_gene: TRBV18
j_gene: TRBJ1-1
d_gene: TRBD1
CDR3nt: TGTGCCAGCTCACCAGCGGGACAGGGTCAGGCTTTCTTT
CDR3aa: CASSPAGQGQAFF

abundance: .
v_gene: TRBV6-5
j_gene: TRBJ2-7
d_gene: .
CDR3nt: TGTGCCAGCATCAAACCAGATCTCTACGAGCAGTACTTC
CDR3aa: CASIKPDLYEQYF

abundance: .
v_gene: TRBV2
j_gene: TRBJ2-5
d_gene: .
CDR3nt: TGTGCCAGCACGCAGGATTATCAAGAGACCCAGTACTTC
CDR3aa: CASTQDYQETQYF

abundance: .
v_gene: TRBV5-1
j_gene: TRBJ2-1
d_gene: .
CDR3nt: TGCGCCAGCAGCGAACAGGGTACCTACAATGAGCAGTTCTTC
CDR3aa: CASSEQGTYNEQFF

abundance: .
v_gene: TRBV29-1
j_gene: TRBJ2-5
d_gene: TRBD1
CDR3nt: TGCAGCGTTGACCATCGGACAGGGGGGCAGGGGGAGACCCAGTACTTC
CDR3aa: CSVDHRTGGQGETQYF

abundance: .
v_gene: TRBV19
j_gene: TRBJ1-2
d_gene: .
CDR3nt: TGTGCCAGTAGTATACGATCGGGAGACAACTATGGCTACACCTTC
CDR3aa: CASSIRSGDNYGYTF

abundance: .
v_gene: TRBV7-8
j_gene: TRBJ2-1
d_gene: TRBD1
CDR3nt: TGTGCCAGCAGCTATAGGGGACAGGGGTACAATGAGCAGTTCTTC
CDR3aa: CASSYRGQGYNEQFF

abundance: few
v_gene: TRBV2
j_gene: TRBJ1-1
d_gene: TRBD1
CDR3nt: TGTGCCAGCAGTGGGACAGGGGACACTGAAGCTTTCTTT
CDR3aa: CASSGTGDTEAFF

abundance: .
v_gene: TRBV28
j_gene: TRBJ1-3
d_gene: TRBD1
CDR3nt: TGTGCCAGCAGTCGGCCCCGGGACAGGGAGACTGGAAACACCATATATTTT
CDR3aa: CASSRPRDRETGNTIYF

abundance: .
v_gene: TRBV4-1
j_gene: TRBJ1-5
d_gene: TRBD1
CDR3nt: TGCGCCAGCAGCCAAGTACATGGACAGGGGGCGCAGCCCCAGCATTTT
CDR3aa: CASSQVHGQGAQPQHF

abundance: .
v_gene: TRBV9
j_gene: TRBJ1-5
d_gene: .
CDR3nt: TGTGCCAGCAGCGTAGCTTCGGGTCAGCCCCAGCATTTT
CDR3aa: CASSVASGQPQHF

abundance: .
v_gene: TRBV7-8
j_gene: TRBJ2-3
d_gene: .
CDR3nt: TGTGCCAGCAGCTCAGGGGGGCTTACAGATACGCAGTATTTT
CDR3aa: CASSSGGLTDTQYF

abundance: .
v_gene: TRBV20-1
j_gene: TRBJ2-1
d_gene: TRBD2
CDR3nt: TGCAGTGCTAGTTATTCGGGCGGGGGGGCTCTTGATGAGCAGTTCTTC
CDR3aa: CSASYSGGGALDEQFF

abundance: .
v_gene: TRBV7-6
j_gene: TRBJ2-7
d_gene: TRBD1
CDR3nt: TGTGCCAGCAGCTTAGGGACAGGGGTCACCTACGAGCAGTACTTC
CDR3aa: CASSLGTGVTYEQYF

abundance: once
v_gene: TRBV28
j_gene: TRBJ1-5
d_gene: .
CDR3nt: TGTGCCAGCACCTCGACAGATCAGCCCCAGCATTTT
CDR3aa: CASTSTDQPQHF

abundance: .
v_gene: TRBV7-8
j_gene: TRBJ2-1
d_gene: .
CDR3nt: TGTGCCAGCAGCTTAGATGCTAGGACCTACAATGAGCAGTTCTTC
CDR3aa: CASSLDARTYNEQFF

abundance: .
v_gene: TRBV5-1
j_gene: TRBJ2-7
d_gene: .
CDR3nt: TGCGCCAGCAGTAACAGGCAGTCATACGAGCAGTACTTC
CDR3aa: CASSNRQSYEQYF

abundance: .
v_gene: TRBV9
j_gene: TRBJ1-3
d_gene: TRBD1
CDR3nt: TGTGCCAGCAGCGTGGGACAGCGCTCTGGAAACACCATATATTTT
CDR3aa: CASSVGQRSGNTIYF

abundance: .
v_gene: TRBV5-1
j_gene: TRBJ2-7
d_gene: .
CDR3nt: TGCGCCAGCAGTCCTATTAGTAGCTTCTACGAGCAGTACTTC
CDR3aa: CASSPISSFYEQYF

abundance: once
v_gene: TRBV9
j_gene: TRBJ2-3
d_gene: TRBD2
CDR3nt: TGTGCCAGCAGCGTAGTTATAGCGGGGCGAGATACGCAGTATTTT
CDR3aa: CASSVVIAGRDTQYF

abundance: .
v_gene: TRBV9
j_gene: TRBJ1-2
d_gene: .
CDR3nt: TGTGCCAGCAGCACCCAAGACAGCTATGGCTACACCTTC
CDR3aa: CASSTQDSYGYTF

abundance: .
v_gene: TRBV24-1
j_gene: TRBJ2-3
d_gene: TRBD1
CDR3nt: TGTGCCACCGGACAGGGAAGGGGGACAGATACGCAGTATTTT
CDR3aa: CATGQGRGTDTQYF

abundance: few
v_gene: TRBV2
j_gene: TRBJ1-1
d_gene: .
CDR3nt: TGTGCCAGCAGACCTCCGGTGAACACTGAAGCTTTCTTT
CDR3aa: CASRPPVNTEAFF

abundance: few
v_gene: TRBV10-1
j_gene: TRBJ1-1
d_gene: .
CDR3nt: TGCGCCAGCAGTGGGGAGGGGACGGGTTTCTTT
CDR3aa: CASSGEGTGFF

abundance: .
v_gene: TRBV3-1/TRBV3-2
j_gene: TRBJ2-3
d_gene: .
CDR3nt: TGTGCCAGCAGCCAAACAGTAACAGATACGCAGTATTTT
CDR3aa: CASSQTVTDTQYF